These 10 T cell receptor beta chains share one sample of origin, sequenced in a study of post-analysis software for immune sequencing data. Unique-molecular-identifier-tagged TCR beta cDNA libraries were used. TCRdb used MiXCR to reprocess the PCR reads, holding one entry per CDR3 protein. The data contain under 200,000 distinct CDR3 sequences, about 30% of them seen just once; the ten biggest clones take up approximately 3%. The antigens these receptors bind are not known. Study-wide results and limits: Compared with controls, patients had more of 4 to 6 TRBV segments, including TRBV5-6, TRBV5-1 and TRBV20-1.

The source material was blood. The receptors derive from a girl under 18 with multiple sclerosis.

The table lists this clonotype with a count of one. A read error may explain this, as a much larger clone is one base away. The rearrangement links TRBV20-1 to TRBJ2-1, with 13 bases aligning to TRBD2. V lost 6 bases, J lost 3 bases, and 5 bases stayed unmatched. CDR1 is DFQATT and CDR2 is SNEGSKA in the germline V gene (reference sequence). This CDR3 region has 15 residues. The CDR3 nucleotides read TGCAGTGCCTGGACTAGCGGGAGCTTCTACAATGAGCAGTTCTTC. Residues: CSAWTSGSFYNEQFF.

This clonotype has ten or more counts. V is TRBV5-1 and J is TRBJ2-7, with a weak D call TRBD1 (5 bases). The ends were cut back, 4 bases at V and 0 bases at J, with 20 bases in the middle. Germline CDR1 SGHRS, CDR2 YFSETQ. The CDR3 totals 17 residues. The CDR3 loop is CASSRQPQQESSYEQYF. In DNA form, the CDR3 reads TGCGCCAGCAGCAGACAGCCGCAACAAGAGTCCTCCTACGAGCAGTACTTC. Supplemented by reference TRBV5-1 and TRBJ2-7, the full variable domain reads KAGVTQTPRYLIKTRGQQVTLSCSPISGHRSVSWYQQTPGQGLQFLFEYFSETQRNKGNFPGRFSGRQFSNSRSEMNVSTLELGDSALYLCASSRQPQQESSYEQYFGPGTRLTVT.

Ten or more counts support this clonotype. The genes are TRBV12-3 or TRBV12-4 and TRBJ2-3, with 8 bases matching TRBD2. This CDR3 has 15 residues. J was trimmed by 8 bases and V by 7 bases; bases with no gene match: 14. In DNA form, the CDR3 reads TGTGCCAGCACTATCCCGGGACTAGAGAGGGGTACGCAGTATTTT. This encodes CASTIPGLERGTQYF.

The chain employs TRBV29-1 and TRBJ2-5, with D tentatively TRBD1 or TRBD2 (5 bases each). This CDR3 has 15 residues. V was shortened by 3 bases and J by 11 bases, with 25 bases between the two germline ends. Germline V gene data show CDR1 as SQVTM and CDR2 as ANQGSEA. The CDR3 region is CSVEAGKVDRDEQYF. The CDR3 DNA is TGCAGCGTTGAGGCAGGGAAGGTCGATCGGGATGAGCAGTACTTC.

Comment on this clonotype: With a much larger clone just one base away, this may be a read error. The chain carries TRBV5-1 and TRBJ2-5; TRBD1 matches 7 bases. With 5 bases clipped from V and 11 bases from J, the junction kept 27 bases outside the gene matches. From germline, CDR1 is SGHRS and CDR2 YFSETQ. The CDR3 contains 18 residues. The CDR3 reads CASRRARQGSPLDYVQYF. In nucleotides, the CDR3 is TGCGCCAGCAGACGAGCTCGACAGGGCTCCCCTCTTGACTACGTGCAGTACTTC.

About this clonotype itself: A much larger clone differs by one base, so this may be a read error. This rearrangement joins TRBV28 to TRBJ2-5; TRBD2 aligns across 10 bases. The V and J ends lost 2 bases and 11 bases, in that order; junction bases with no gene match: 8. Germline V gives CDR1 MDHEN, CDR2 SYDVKM. This CDR3 contains 14 residues. The CDR3 protein is CASSLLAGVREQYF. CDR3 sequence (DNA): TGTGCCAGCAGTTTACTAGCGGGAGTCCGAGAGCAGTACTTC.

Comments on this clonotype: A much larger clonotype is one base distant, so this may be a read error. The chain links TRBV7-2 to TRBJ2-3; D not resolved. The DNA end is more similar to TRBJ1-5, so the J call may be wrong. This CDR3 region has 14 residues. Germline-derived CDR1 and CDR2 are SGHTA and FQGNSA. CDR3: CASSLVKIPDTQHF. DNA for the CDR3: TGTGCCAGCAGCCTAGTGAAGATACCAGATACGCAGCATTTT.

This clonotype was recorded many times. The chain uses TRBV12-3 or TRBV12-4 and TRBJ2-1; maybe TRBD1 (5 bases). Trimming took 7 bases from V and 6 from J, leaving 19 bases between them. The CDR3 loop spans 15 amino acids. This CDR3 reads CASIPWTQTSNEQFF. The CDR3 DNA reads TGTGCCAGCATTCCTTGGACACAAACTTCCAATGAGCAGTTCTTC.

The chain has TRBV19 and TRBJ2-7; D is unresolved. Trimming removed 7 bases at V and 3 bases at J, with 7 bases between. Germline V gives CDR1 LNHDA, CDR2 SQIVND (reference sequence). This CDR3 contains 11 residues. The CDR3 sequence is CASIPSYEQYF. DNA of the CDR3: TGTGCCAGTATCCCTAGCTACGAGCAGTACTTC.

Worth noting for this clonotype: A much larger clone differs from this one at a single base, so this may be a read error. V and J are TRBV5-1 and TRBJ2-7; TRBD2 matches at 9 bases. Per germline, CDR1 SGHRS and CDR2 YFSETQ. Germline trimming cut 0 bases from V and 10 bases from J; bases unmatched to any gene: 11. This CDR3 region has 15 residues. The CDR3 spells CASSLALAGQEAQYF. Written as DNA, the CDR3 is TGCGCCAGCAGCTTGGCGCTAGCGGGGCAAGAGGCCCAGTACTTC.